The rows below give T cell receptor beta chains drawn from one sample of a study of circulating and synovial CD4+ cells in juvenile arthritis. Data came from immunoSEQ multiplex PCR; TCRdb stores just in-frame clones and leaves some out. This table has around 31,000 clones, over 95% appearing once. Sequencing was done on a sample of CD4+ T cells from blood. The receptor source for this set is a human donor with juvenile idiopathic arthritis. The CDR3 runs from the conserved cysteine through the conserved F or W. The order of the fields is CDR3 DNA, CDR3 protein, clone size, J gene, D gene, V gene. A D gene is named only where the DNA matches it firmly. The size field is filled for only some rows; it gives once, few, many or a size class.

TGTGCCAGCAGCCAAGATTTTGGAGGACGGTATGGCTACACCTTC CASSQDFGGRYGYTF - TRBJ1-2 - TRBV14
TGTGCCAGCAGCTTAGTAACCGGCCTCGGGGAGACCCAGTACTTC CASSLVTGLGETQYF - TRBJ2-5 - TRBV7-9
TGTGCCAGCTCACCGGCGGGGAACACTGAAGCTTTCTTT CASSPAGNTEAFF - TRBJ1-1 - TRBV18
TGTGCCAGCAGCTTATTAGGAAACACCATATATTTT CASSLLGNTIYF - TRBJ1-3 - TRBV7-9
TGCAGCGCTCTCCTGAGCCGGGGAGAGACCCAGTACTTC CSALLSRGETQYF - TRBJ2-5 - TRBV29-1
TGCGCCAGCAGTTCCTTGGGGAGTAACGAGCAGTACTTC CASSSLGSNEQYF once TRBJ2-7 - TRBV5-1
TGTGCCAGCTCACCCACATCCGGACAGGGGGGACTCGAGCAGTACTTC CASSPTSGQGGLEQYF - TRBJ2-7 TRBD1 TRBV18
TGTGCCAGCAGCTTAGGCGGAGTTATGAACACTGAAGCTTTCTTT CASSLGGVMNTEAFF - TRBJ1-1 - TRBV7-2
TGCACCAGCAGCCAAGATCACCTAGCGGGAGCGGCATACGAGCAGTACTTC CTSSQDHLAGAAYEQYF - TRBJ2-7 - TRBV1
TGTGCCAGCAGCGACAAAAGGGGACAGCTAAATGGCTACACCTTC CASSDKRGQLNGYTF once TRBJ1-2 TRBD1 TRBV5-4
TGCAGCGTTCAGGACTCTGGGGCCAACGTCCTGACTTTC CSVQDSGANVLTF - TRBJ2-6 - TRBV29-1
TGCAGTGCCCCAACAGATACGCAGTATTTT CSAPTDTQYF - TRBJ2-3 - TRBV20-1
TGTGCCAGCAGGATGGCGGGGGGAGAGACCCAGTACTTC CASRMAGGETQYF - TRBJ2-5 TRBD2 TRBV6-1
TGTGCCACCAGCAGAGCCCCAGGTCAGAACTACGAGCAGTACTTC CATSRAPGQNYEQYF - TRBJ2-7 - TRBV15
TGTGCCAGCTCATCACTAGCGGGGGTGGCGACAGATACGCAGTATTTT CASSSLAGVATDTQYF - TRBJ2-3 TRBD2 TRBV18
TGCGCCAGCAGTGATGTTCACGGTGCGAACACCGGGGAGCTGTTTTTT CASSDVHGANTGELFF - TRBJ2-2 - TRBV10-1
TGTGCCATCAGTGGACAGGGGGCTACCGGGGAGCTGTTTTTT CAISGQGATGELFF - TRBJ2-2 TRBD1 TRBV10-3
TGCGCCAGCAGCCAGCGACTAGCTCAGGGGCATCATGAGCAGTTCTTC CASSQRLAQGHHEQFF - TRBJ2-1 - TRBV4-1
TGCGCCAGCAGCCCGGGACAGAACACAGATACGCAGTATTTT CASSPGQNTDTQYF - TRBJ2-3 TRBD1 TRBV4-1
TGTGCCAGTAGTGAGACAGGGGGTGAAAAACTGTTTTTT CASSETGGEKLFF - TRBJ1-4 TRBD1 TRBV19
TGTGCCAGCAGCAAGGGACAAACGACTAGCTGGCGGACAGATACGCAGTATTTT CASSKGQTTSWRTDTQYF - TRBJ2-3 - TRBV5-4
TGCAGCGTTGGGGGGGGGAAAGAGACCCAGTACTTC CSVGGGKETQYF few TRBJ2-5 TRBD2 TRBV29-1
TGTGCCAGCAGCCCACGGACAGGGTACGGAAACACCATATATTTT CASSPRTGYGNTIYF - TRBJ1-3 TRBD1 TRBV7-9
TGTGCCAGCAGCTTGAGGGGGACGGGGCAAGAGACCCAGTACTTC CASSLRGTGQETQYF - TRBJ2-5 - TRBV5-6
TGTGCCAGCAGTTTATGGGGCAACGAGCAGTACTTC CASSLWGNEQYF - TRBJ2-7 - TRBV28
TGTGCCATCAGTGACCGCGGGGAAACCTCCTACAATGAGCAGTTCTTC CAISDRGETSYNEQFF - TRBJ2-1 - TRBV10-3
TGTGCCAGCAGCTTACACCGAGCAGGGATGACTGAAGCTTTCTTT CASSLHRAGMTEAFF - TRBJ1-1 - TRBV7-9
TGTGCCAGCAGCAGAAAAAAAGAGACCCAGTACTTC CASSRKKETQYF - TRBJ2-5 - TRBV2
TGTGCCAGCAGCCCGTCCCAGGGGGCGAAAACTGAAGCTTTCTTT CASSPSQGAKTEAFF - TRBJ1-1 TRBD1 TRBV7-9
TGCGCCAGCAGTCAACCAGAATCGACAGGGAGGCCCCCCTCTGGGGCCAACGTCCTGACTTTC CASSQPESTGRPPSGANVLTF - TRBJ2-6 - TRBV23-1
TGCAGCGTGGGCGACAGGGGGCCTGGGGCCAACGTCCTGACTTTC CSVGDRGPGANVLTF - TRBJ2-6 TRBD1 TRBV29-1
TGTGCCTGGAGTCGGGCGGGGGGGTTCTCTGGAAACACCATATATTTT CAWSRAGGFSGNTIYF - TRBJ1-3 - TRBV30
TGTGCCAGCAGCCCGGGACACTCTGGAAACACCATATATTTT CASSPGHSGNTIYF - TRBJ1-3 - TRBV7-2
TGTGCCAGCAGCGTAAGGGACAGCGCGATAGATACGCAGTATTTT CASSVRDSAIDTQYF - TRBJ2-3 TRBD1 TRBV9
TGTGCCAGCAGTGCACTAGGCTATGGCTACACCTTC CASSALGYGYTF - TRBJ1-2 - TRBV6-1
TGTGCCAGCAGCCAAGTTTGGCTAGCGGGCTTCAATGAGCAGTTCTTC CASSQVWLAGFNEQFF - TRBJ2-1 TRBD2 TRBV14
TGTGCCAGCAGCGCACAGGGGGCGGGCGGCTACACCTTC CASSAQGAGGYTF once TRBJ1-2 TRBD1 TRBV9
TGTGCCAGTAGTACGTACTCCTCGACAGGGGGCGAGCAGTTCTTC CASSTYSSTGGEQFF - TRBJ2-1 TRBD1 TRBV19
TGCGCCAGCAGCTCGCAGTACAGCCAAGAGACCCAGTACTTC CASSSQYSQETQYF - TRBJ2-5 - TRBV4-3
TGTGCCAGCAGCCAAGAAAGTCCTGGGGCGCAGTTCTTC CASSQESPGAQFF - TRBJ2-1 - TRBV4-2
TGCGCCAGCAGCCTAGAGGACAGGGGAAGGAATTCACCCCTCCACTTT CASSLEDRGRNSPLHF - TRBJ1-6 TRBD1 TRBV4-3